This TCR beta chain was sequenced in a study of blood T cells in healthy people across ages. Study details: Template switching captured about one barcoded beta molecule per two T cells.

Regarding the study as a whole: The percentage of naive T cells correlated strongly with TCR beta diversity.

A second PCR of about 6 to 12 cycles used a sample-barcoded 5' primer and a J-beta primer mix. Every molecule of cDNA carried a tag from a template-switch adaptor with 12 random nucleotides. TCRdb analysed the 5' RACE reads with MiXCR anew, one entry per CDR3 protein. Of roughly 900,000 distinct CDR3 sequences listed, about 44% are singletons. The CDR3 extends over 12 amino acids. The germline V gene has CDR1 SGDLS and CDR2 YYNGEE. Trimming took off 0 bases at V and 5 bases at J, with 4 bases between the two ends. This clonotype was picked up a small number of times. Antigen specificity is unknown. The chain is built from TRBV9 and TRBJ2-3; D is unresolved. The sample taken for sequencing was blood. This receptor was obtained from a man aged 25-40 years in good health. The DNA for the CDR3 is TGTGCCAGCAGCGTAGTGGGAGATACGCAGTATTTT. This sequence encodes CASSVVGDTQYF.